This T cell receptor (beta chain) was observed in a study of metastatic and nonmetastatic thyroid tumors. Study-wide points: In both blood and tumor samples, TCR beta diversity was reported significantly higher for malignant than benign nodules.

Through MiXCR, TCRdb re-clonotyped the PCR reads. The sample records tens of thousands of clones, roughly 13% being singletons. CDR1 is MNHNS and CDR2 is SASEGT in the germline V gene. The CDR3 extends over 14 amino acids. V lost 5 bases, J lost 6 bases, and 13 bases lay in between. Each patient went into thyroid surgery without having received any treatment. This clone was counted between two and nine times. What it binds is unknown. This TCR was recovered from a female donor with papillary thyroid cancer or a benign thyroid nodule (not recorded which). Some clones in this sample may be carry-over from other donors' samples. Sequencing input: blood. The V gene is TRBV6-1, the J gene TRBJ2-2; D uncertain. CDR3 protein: CASSSDGYAGELFF. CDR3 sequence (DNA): TGTGCCAGCAGTAGTGACGGTTACGCCGGGGAGCTGTTTTTT.